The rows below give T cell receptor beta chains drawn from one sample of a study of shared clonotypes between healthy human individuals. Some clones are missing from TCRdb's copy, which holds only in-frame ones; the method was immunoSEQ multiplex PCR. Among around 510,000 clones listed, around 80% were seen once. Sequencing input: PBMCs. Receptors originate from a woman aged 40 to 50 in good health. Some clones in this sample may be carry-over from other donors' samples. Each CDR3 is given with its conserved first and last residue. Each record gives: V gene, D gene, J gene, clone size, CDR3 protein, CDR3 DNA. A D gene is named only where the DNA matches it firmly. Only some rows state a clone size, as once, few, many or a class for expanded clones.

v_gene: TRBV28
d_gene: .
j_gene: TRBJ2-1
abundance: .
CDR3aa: CASRMGHQYNEQFF
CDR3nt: TGTGCCAGCAGGATGGGACACCAGTACAATGAGCAGTTCTTC

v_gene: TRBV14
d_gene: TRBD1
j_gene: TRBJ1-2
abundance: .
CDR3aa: CASSQGPGQGVWGYTF
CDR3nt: TGTGCCAGCAGCCAAGGCCCAGGACAGGGGGTATGGGGCTACACCTTC

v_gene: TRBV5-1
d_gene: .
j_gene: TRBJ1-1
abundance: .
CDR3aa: CASSLGQVSNTEAFF
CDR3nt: TGCGCCAGCAGCTTGGGACAGGTCTCGAACACTGAAGCTTTCTTT

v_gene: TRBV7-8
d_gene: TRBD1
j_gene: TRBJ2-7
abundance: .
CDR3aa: CASSLTGVQGEQYF
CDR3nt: TGTGCCAGCAGCTTAACAGGGGTCCAGGGCGAGCAGTACTTC

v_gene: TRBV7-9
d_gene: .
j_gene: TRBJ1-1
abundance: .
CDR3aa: CASSPGGTEAFF
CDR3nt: TGTGCCAGCAGCCCTGGTGGGACTGAAGCTTTCTTT

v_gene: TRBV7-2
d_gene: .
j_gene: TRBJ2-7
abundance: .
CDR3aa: CASSLVRLNEQYF
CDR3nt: TGTGCCAGCAGCTTAGTTCGCCTAAACGAGCAGTACTTC

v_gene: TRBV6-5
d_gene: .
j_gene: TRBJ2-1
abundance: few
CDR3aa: CASSPRAGGYNEQFF
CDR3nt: TGTGCCAGCAGCCCCCGGGCGGGTGGTTACAATGAGCAGTTCTTC

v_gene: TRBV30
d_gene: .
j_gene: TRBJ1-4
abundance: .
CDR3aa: CAWSNRVDEKLFF
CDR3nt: TGTGCCTGGAGTAACAGGGTAGATGAAAAACTGTTTTTT

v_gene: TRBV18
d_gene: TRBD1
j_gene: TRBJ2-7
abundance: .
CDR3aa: CASSPGTGAYEQYF
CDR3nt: TGTGCCAGCTCACCGGGGACAGGGGCGTACGAGCAGTACTTC

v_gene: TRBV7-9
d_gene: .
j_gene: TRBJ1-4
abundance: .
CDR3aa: CASSLDRNEKLFF
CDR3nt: TGTGCCAGCAGCTTGGACAGAAATGAAAAACTGTTTTTT

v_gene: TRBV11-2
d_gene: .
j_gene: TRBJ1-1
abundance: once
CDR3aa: CASSLDPGGRTEAFF
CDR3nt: TGTGCCAGCAGCTTAGATCCCGGGGGCAGGACTGAAGCTTTCTTT

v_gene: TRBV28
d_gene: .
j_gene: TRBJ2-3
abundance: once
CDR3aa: CASSLYGGQRGTDTQYF
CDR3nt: TGTGCCAGCAGTTTATACGGGGGCCAACGGGGCACAGATACGCAGTATTTT

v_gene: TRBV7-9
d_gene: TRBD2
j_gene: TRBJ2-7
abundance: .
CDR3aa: CASSSSGTSGTLWTYEQYF
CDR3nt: TGTGCCAGCAGCTCTAGTGGGACTAGCGGGACCCTTTGGACCTACGAGCAGTACTTC

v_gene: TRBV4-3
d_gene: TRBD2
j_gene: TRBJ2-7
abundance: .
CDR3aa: CASSQEGRGLYEQYF
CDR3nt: TGCGCCAGCAGCCAAGAGGGACGGGGACTATACGAGCAGTACTTC

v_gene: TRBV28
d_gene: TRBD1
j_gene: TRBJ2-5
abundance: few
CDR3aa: CASSFIRDRVRETQYF
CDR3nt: TGTGCCAGCAGTTTCATCCGGGACAGGGTGCGAGAGACCCAGTACTTC

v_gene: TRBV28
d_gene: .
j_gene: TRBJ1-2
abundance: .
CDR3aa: CASRVSGYGYTF
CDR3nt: TGTGCCAGCAGGGTTTCCGGCTATGGCTACACCTTC

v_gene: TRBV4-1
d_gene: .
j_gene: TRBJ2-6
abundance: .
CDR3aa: CASSQDLGTGANVLTF
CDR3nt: TGCGCCAGCAGCCAAGATTTAGGGACTGGGGCCAACGTCCTGACTTTC

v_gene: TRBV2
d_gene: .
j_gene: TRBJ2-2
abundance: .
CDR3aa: CASNRVTGELFF
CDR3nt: TGTGCCAGCAATAGGGTCACCGGGGAGCTGTTTTTT

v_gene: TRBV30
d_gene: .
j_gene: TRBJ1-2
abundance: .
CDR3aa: CAWKKGRKFYGYTF
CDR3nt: TGTGCCTGGAAAAAAGGACGGAAGTTCTATGGCTACACCTTC